This entry features one T cell receptor beta chain sequence. What it recognizes is unknown. Amplification used 60 Vbeta primers and 13 Jbeta primers. The assay was immunoSEQ multiplex PCR, and TCRdb's table has in-frame clones only and misses some. Of 150,000 to 200,000 clones in the sample, around 86% are singletons; the top ten hold around 4.1%. These data belong to a study of cytomegalovirus exposure and HLA in healthy donors. Study-wide background: Findings of an earlier analysis included roughly 120 million unique TCR beta sequences from 200 million or so T cells. Overall study findings and caveats: Rarity characterized most TCR sequences, yet some public TCRs appeared in many donors. One cluster of highly shared sequence variants probably arose as a sequencing artifact. Productive status was seen about 87% or about 30% of the time for most TCR beta V segments in an earlier analysis.

The CDR3 runs to 12 residues. Trimming left V 8 bases short and J 1 base short, with 8 bases between. The germline V gene has CDR1 MGHDK and CDR2 SYGVNS. The chain employs TRBV25-1 and TRBJ1-1; a possible D gene is TRBD1 (6 bases). This receptor was obtained from a man between 45 and 60 years old in good health and CMV-seropositive. Material for sequencing was PBMCs. The CDR3 spells CASQTGNTEAFF. The CDR3 DNA follows: TGTGCCAGCCAGACAGGGAACACTGAAGCTTTCTTT.